Sequencing of this T cell receptor beta chain was carried out in a study of cytomegalovirus exposure and HLA in healthy donors. Germline V CDR1 and CDR2: SEHNR, FQNEAQ (reference sequence). The CDR3 spans 13 residues. V was clipped by 5 bases and J by 7 bases, with 11 bases between them. Libraries were prepared by immunoSEQ multiplex PCR; TCRdb keeps only in-frame clonotypes and omits some of them. This sample has under 200,000 clones; about 81% occur once, and the top ten carry around 1.2%. The chain employs TRBV7-9 and TRBJ2-2; D may be TRBD2 (6 bases). Source material: PBMCs. This clonotype originated in a woman between 25 and 40 years old in good health and CMV-seronegative. The CDR3 DNA reads as TGTGCCAGCAGCCTTTGGGAGGTCGGGGAGCTGTTTTTT. Translated: CASSLWEVGELFF.